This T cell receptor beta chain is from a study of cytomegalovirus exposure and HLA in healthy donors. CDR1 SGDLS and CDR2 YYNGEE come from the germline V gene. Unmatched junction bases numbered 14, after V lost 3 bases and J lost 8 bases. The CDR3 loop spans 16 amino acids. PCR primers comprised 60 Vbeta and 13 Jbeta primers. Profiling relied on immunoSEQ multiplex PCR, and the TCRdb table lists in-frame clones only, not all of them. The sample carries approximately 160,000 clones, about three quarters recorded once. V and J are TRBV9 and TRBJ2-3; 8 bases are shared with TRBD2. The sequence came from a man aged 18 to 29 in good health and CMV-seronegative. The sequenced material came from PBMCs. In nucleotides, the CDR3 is TGTGCCAGCAGCGGAAAAACGGGAGGGCCTCGAGGTACGCAGTATTTT. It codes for CASSGKTGGPRGTQYF.